Below are 30 T cell receptor beta chains sequenced from a single sample in a study of OX40 agonist ivuxolimab in advanced cancers. The library was built by means of the immunoSEQ multiplex PCR assay. TCRdb holds this immuneACCESS table with in-frame rearrangements only. Some clones are missing; in checked studies, unresolved V genes explain under half, and the rest has no known cause. This sample gives fewer than 85,000 clones in total; about 84% of them show up just once. The ten largest account for more than 0.5% of the sample. The sequenced sample was CD4+ or CD8+ T cells sorted from blood, obtained in a trial of the OX40 agonist ivuxolimab. The origin of the receptors is an adult with an advanced solid tumor such as melanoma, head and neck, liver or kidney cancer.

The J gene is TRBJ2-4, the V gene TRBV19; 13 bases are shared with TRBD2. Germline trimming cut 3 bases from V and 0 bases from J; bases unmatched to any gene: 11. CDR1 and CDR2 (germline): LNHDA, SQIVND (reference sequence). The length of the CDR3 is 20 residues. CDR3 region: CASSIAPGTSGKLAKNIQYF. The CDR3, as DNA: TGTGCCAGTAGTATCGCCCCCGGGACTAGCGGGAAGTTAGCCAAAAACATTCAGTACTTC.

This chain uses TRBV7-2 with TRBJ2-3, with 13 bases lining up with TRBD2. The ends lost 5 bases at V and 4 bases at J; junction bases unmatched: 12. CDR1 is SGHTA and CDR2 is FQGNSA in the germline V gene. This CDR3 region has 18 residues. CDR3 loop: CASSQSTSGGPESDTQYF. The CDR3, as DNA: TGTGCCAGCAGCCAGTCGACTAGCGGGGGGCCCGAGTCAGATACGCAGTATTTT.

The chain combines TRBV6-1 with TRBJ2-7; D ambiguous. The ends were cut back, 4 bases at V and 6 bases at J, with 16 bases in the middle. This CDR3 has 14 amino acids. Germline values: CDR1 MNHNS, CDR2 SASEGT. Here the CDR3 reads CASSVQVGSLEQYF. The CDR3 bases are TGTGCCAGCAGTGTTCAGGTTGGCTCTCTCGAGCAGTACTTC.

V usage is TRBV30 and J usage is TRBJ2-6; 8 bases are a match to TRBD2. This CDR3 is 16 amino acids long. V lost 6 bases, J lost 4 bases, and 11 bases stayed unmatched. CDR1 and CDR2 (germline): GTSNPN, SVGIG (reference sequence). CDR3 coding DNA: TGTGCCTGCCCCTTCCGGGGGGGGGTAGGGGCCAACGTCCTGACTTTC. Translated: CACPFRGGVGANVLTF.

The rearrangement uses TRBV7-2 and TRBJ1-1; tentatively, D is TRBD1 (5 bases). Germline loops: CDR1 SGHTA, CDR2 FQGNSA. This CDR3 has 12 residues. The germline V and J ends were trimmed by 3 bases and 7 bases, with 9 bases remaining between them. CDR3 sequence reads: CASSFMTVEAFF. The CDR3 DNA reads as TGTGCCAGCAGCTTTATGACAGTTGAAGCTTTCTTT. Based on the CDR3 plus reference TRBV7-2 and TRBJ1-1, the full variable domain is GAGVSQSPSNKVTEKGKDVELRCDPISGHTALYWYRQSLGQGLEFLIYFQGNSAPDKSGLPSDRFSAERTGGSVSTLTIQRTQQEDSAVYLCASSFMTVEAFFGQGTRLTVV.

The chain uses TRBV7-2 and TRBJ1-2; D remains unclear. The CDR3 loop spans 13 amino acids. CDR1 is SGHTA, CDR2 FQGNSA, per germline. V lost 5 bases and J 4 bases, leaving 11 bases between the germline ends. CDR3 sequence reads: CASSGNSGYGYTF. As DNA, the CDR3 is TGTGCCAGCAGCGGGAATTCGGGCTATGGCTACACCTTC. Looking up the rest from reference TRBV7-2 and TRBJ1-2 gives the full variable domain: GAGVSQSPSNKVTEKGKDVELRCDPISGHTALYWYRQSLGQGLEFLIYFQGNSAPDKSGLPSDRFSAERTGGSVSTLTIQRTQQEDSAVYLCASSGNSGYGYTFGSGTRLTVV.

The chain links TRBV5-4 to TRBJ2-1; the match to TRBD1 covers 7 bases. With 4 bases clipped from V and 5 bases from J, the junction kept 9 bases outside the gene matches. Germline V gives CDR1 SGHNT, CDR2 YYREEE (reference sequence). The CDR3 spans 15 residues. The CDR3 DNA follows: TGTGCCAGCAGCCAGGCAGGGGGTCTGGACAATGAGCAGTTCTTC. This sequence encodes CASSQAGGLDNEQFF. Drawing the rest from reference TRBV5-4 and TRBJ2-1, the complete variable domain is ETGVTQSPTHLIKTRGQQVTLRCSSQSGHNTVSWYQQALGQGPQFIFQYYREEENGRGNFPPRFSGLQFPNYSSELNVNALELDDSALYLCASSQAGGLDNEQFFGPGTRLTVL.

The chain recombines TRBV6-1 with TRBJ2-3, with 10 bases identical to TRBD1. CDR3 length: 14 amino acids. Germline V CDR1 and CDR2: MNHNS, SASEGT. J lost 1 base, V lost 6 bases, and 1 base had no gene match. The CDR3 region is CASRDRGRTDTQYF. In DNA, the CDR3 is TGTGCCAGCAGAGACAGGGGGCGCACAGATACGCAGTATTTT.

The genes are TRBV7-2 and TRBJ2-1; 10 bases are shared with TRBD1. Germline CDR1 and CDR2: SGHTA and FQGNSA. The CDR3 sequence is 16 residues long. V gave up 5 bases and J gave up 6 bases; unmatched junction bases: 10. CDR3 in DNA: TGTGCCAGCAGCCAAACCGGGACAGGGGTTCGCAATGAGCAGTTCTTC. Its translation: CASSQTGTGVRNEQFF.

The chain recombines TRBV5-1 with TRBJ1-1; 9 positions match TRBD1. Germline V CDR1 and CDR2: SGHRS, YFSETQ. Losses at the gene ends were 1 base for V and 4 bases for J; bases not matched to a gene: 5. This CDR3 contains 15 residues. CDR3 in DNA: TGCGCCAGCAGCTTGAGGACAGGGGTCGGCACTGAAGCTTTCTTT. Its translation is CASSLRTGVGTEAFF.

V gene TRBV5-8 combines with J gene TRBJ2-1, with a possible D match to TRBD1 (5 bases). V was clipped by 5 bases and J by 7 bases, with 10 bases between them. CDR1 is SGHTS, CDR2 YDEGEE, per germline. This CDR3 region has 12 residues. CDR3 nucleotides: TGTGCCAGCAGTCTTGACAGAAATGAGCAGTTCTTC. It is translated as CASSLDRNEQFF.

The DNA for the CDR3 is TGTGCCTGGAGAGATAGGCTAGCGGGGACCTACGAGCAGTACTTC. Its protein is CAWRDRLAGTYEQYF. The chain combines TRBV30 with TRBJ2-7, with 9 bases that match TRBD2. The CDR3 has 15 amino acids. V lost 3 bases and J lost 2; bases outside the gene matches: 8. Germline values: CDR1 GTSNPN, CDR2 SVGIG (reference sequence).

The chain joins TRBV10-3 to TRBJ2-7; the match to TRBD2 covers 7 bases. The CDR3 length is 14 residues. The germline gives CDR1 ENHRY, CDR2 SYGVKD. Trimming took 6 bases from V and 3 from J; bases not matched to a gene: 8. DNA of the CDR3: TGTGCCATCAGATCCGGGACTAACGACTACGAGCAGTACTTC. It translates to CAIRSGTNDYEQYF.

The genes are TRBV7-2 and TRBJ2-5; no definite D call. The CDR3 is 11 residues long. CDR1 is SGHTA, CDR2 FQGNSA, per germline. Trimming stripped 5 bases from V and 0 bases from J, with 1 base between. The CDR3 DNA reads as TGTGCCAGCAGCAACCAAGAGACCCAGTACTTC. Its protein is CASSNQETQYF.

The chain has TRBV6-6 and TRBJ2-5, with unresolved D. The CDR3 is 13 amino acids. Trimming removed 8 bases from V and 5 bases from J, with 15 bases in between. From germline, CDR1 is MNHNY and CDR2 SVGAGI (reference sequence). The CDR3, as DNA: TGTGCCAGCCTCCGACCAGGAGCGGAGACCCAGTACTTC. This gives the protein CASLRPGAETQYF.

This clone was detected only once. V is TRBV28 and J is TRBJ2-7; no clear D gene. Germline V gene data show CDR1 as MDHEN and CDR2 as SYDVKM. V was pared by 5 bases and J by 2 bases, with 10 bases between. The CDR3 is 13 amino acids. CDR3 sequence: CASSTSRTYEQYF. The CDR3 DNA is TGTGCCAGCAGTACCTCAAGGACCTACGAGCAGTACTTC.

This clone came up a few times. The chain uses TRBV19 and TRBJ1-3; 7 nucleotides align to TRBD1. With 6 bases clipped from V and 0 bases from J, the junction kept 11 bases outside the gene matches. The V gene's germline CDR1 is LNHDA and CDR2 SQIVND (reference sequence). The length of the CDR3 is 17 residues. Here the CDR3 DNA reads TGTGCCAGTAGATTCGGGACAGCCTTAAGCTCTGGAAACACCATATATTTT. The encoded protein is CASRFGTALSSGNTIYF.

The gene calls are TRBV7-3 and TRBJ2-3; D perhaps matches TRBD2 (6 bases). This CDR3 is 16 amino acids long. V was clipped by 5 bases and J by 2 bases, with 17 bases between them. From germline, CDR1 is SGHTA and CDR2 FQGTGA. In DNA, the CDR3 is TGTGCCAGCAGCCTCCGGTTAGGCGGGGCCACAGATACGCAGTATTTT. Its translation is CASSLRLGGATDTQYF.

This chain connects TRBV4-1 to TRBJ1-1; D is undetermined. V lost 4 bases to trimming and J lost 3 bases, with 18 bases between them. Germline values: CDR1 MGHRA, CDR2 YSYEKL. This CDR3 contains 16 residues. CDR3 nucleotide sequence: TGCGCCAGCAGCCGCGAAGTCGGGGTGGCAGACACTGAAGCTTTCTTT. The encoded protein is CASSREVGVADTEAFF.

This clone was observed a handful of times. This CDR3 is CASSQGAGANVLTF. The CDR3, as DNA: TGTGCCAGCTCACAAGGCGCTGGGGCCAACGTCCTGACTTTC. The V gene is TRBV18, the J gene TRBJ2-6; no clear D. Per the germline V gene, CDR1 is KGHSH and CDR2 is LQKENI. CDR3 length: 14 amino acids. Trimming removed 4 bases from V and 2 bases from J, with 6 bases in between. Using reference TRBV18 and TRBJ2-6 for the parts outside the CDR3, the full variable domain is NAGVMQNPRHLVRRRGQEARLRCSPMKGHSHVYWYRQLPEEGLKFMVYLQKENIIDESGMPKERFSAEFPKEGPSILRIQQVVRGDSAAYFCASSQGAGANVLTFGAGSRLTVL.

This rearrangement joins TRBV19 to TRBJ2-5, with D possibly matching TRBD2 (6 bases). The germline V gene has CDR1 LNHDA and CDR2 SQIVND (reference sequence). The CDR3 covers 15 residues. V was trimmed by 6 bases and J by 5 bases, leaving 19 bases between them. The DNA of the CDR3 is TGTGCCAGTAGGGCCCACAACGGGGGTCTGGAGACCCAGTACTTC. It translates to CASRAHNGGLETQYF.

This rearrangement joins TRBV6-1 to TRBJ1-1, with a tentative D call TRBD1 (5 bases). The CDR3 is made up of 13 amino acids. Germline V gene sequence: CDR1 MNHNS, CDR2 SASEGT. V shed 6 bases and J shed 1 base, with 9 bases lying between them. DNA for the CDR3: TGTGCCAGCAGGGACATCGAGAACACTGAAGCTTTCTTT. Protein: CASRDIENTEAFF.

This clone was recorded once. The rearrangement links TRBV19 to TRBJ1-2; D might be TRBD1 (5 bases). The CDR3 spans 13 residues. V gave up 3 bases and J gave up 2 bases, with 7 bases separating them. Germline CDR1 and CDR2: LNHDA and SQIVND (reference sequence). The CDR3: CASSMGQNYGYTF. CDR3 nucleotide sequence: TGTGCCAGTAGTATGGGGCAGAACTATGGCTACACCTTC.

The chain recombines TRBV7-2 with TRBJ2-7, with a possible D match to TRBD2 (6 bases). The germline V gene has CDR1 SGHTA and CDR2 FQGNSA. CDR3 length: 14 amino acids. Trimming removed 1 base from V and 4 bases from J, with 11 bases in between. This chain's CDR3 is CASSLGLGPYEQYF. The CDR3 nucleotides are TGTGCCAGCAGCTTAGGACTAGGGCCTTACGAGCAGTACTTC. Looking up the rest from reference TRBV7-2 and TRBJ2-7 gives the full variable domain: GAGVSQSPSNKVTEKGKDVELRCDPISGHTALYWYRQSLGQGLEFLIYFQGNSAPDKSGLPSDRFSAERTGGSVSTLTIQRTQQEDSAVYLCASSLGLGPYEQYFGPGTRLTVT.

The chain uses TRBV28 and TRBJ2-7; 9 nucleotides agree with TRBD1. Germline CDR1 reads MDHEN; CDR2 reads SYDVKM. This CDR3 comprises 15 residues. Unmatched junction bases numbered 11, after V lost 7 bases and J lost 4 bases. This CDR3 is CASNSPGQGRYEQYF. As DNA, the CDR3 is TGTGCCAGCAATTCCCCGGGACAGGGCCGTTACGAGCAGTACTTC.

The CDR3 region is CATGQGTTDTQYF. The DNA for the CDR3 is TGTGCCACGGGGCAGGGGACAACAGATACGCAGTATTTT. This chain joins TRBV6-6 and TRBJ2-3; D might be TRBD1 (6 bases). The germline CDR1 and CDR2 sequences are MNHNY and SVGAGI (reference sequence). The CDR3 contains 13 residues. The V gene lost 10 bases and the J gene lost 3 bases, with 14 bases spanning the gap.

The chain is built from TRBV9 and TRBJ2-3; 9 nucleotides agree with TRBD2. The CDR3 has 18 amino acids. The germline V gene has CDR1 SGDLS and CDR2 YYNGEE. The junction had 8 bases not matched to a gene; V was cut back by 0 bases and J by 0 bases. The CDR3 here is CASSVALSSGVSTDTQYF. The DNA of the CDR3 is TGTGCCAGCAGCGTAGCACTGTCTAGCGGGGTTAGCACAGATACGCAGTATTTT.

The J gene is TRBJ2-2, the V gene TRBV25-1; D uncertain. The germline V gene has CDR1 MGHDK and CDR2 SYGVNS. The V and J ends lost 5 bases and 6 bases respectively, with 4 bases between them. The CDR3 loop spans 11 amino acids. CDR3 region: CASSRAGELFF. The CDR3 region has the DNA TGTGCCAGCAGTAGGGCCGGGGAGCTGTTTTTT.

This clone was detected only a few times. This sequence joins TRBV29-1 and TRBJ1-2; no firm D call. The V end lost 0 bases, the J end lost 7 bases, and 9 bases lay between the germline ends. The CDR3 runs to 12 residues. Germline loops: CDR1 SQVTM, CDR2 ANQGSEA. DNA for the CDR3: TGCAGCGTTGAAGACCGTTCGGGTGGCTACACCTTC. As protein: CSVEDRSGGYTF.

Of note for this clone: The junction departs from germline at one end; a sequencing error may be responsible. The V gene is TRBV7-9, the J gene TRBJ2-7, with D uncertain. The germline V gene encodes CDR1 SEHNR and CDR2 FQNEAQ (reference sequence). CDR3 length: 15 amino acids. The CDR3 bases are TGTGCCGGCAGCTTAGATGGAGTTCTAGCCTACGAGCAGTACTTC. As protein: CAGSLDGVLAYEQYF.